One sample yielded the 11 T cell receptor beta chains listed below, sequenced in a study of beta chain features in type 1 diabetes. Reverse transcribing all isolated RNA meant expressed TCRB transcripts were sequenced. Libraries were prepared by immunoSEQ multiplex PCR; TCRdb keeps only in-frame clonotypes and omits some of them. The data hold around 280,000 clones, with 8% observed a single time. Sequencing was done on a sample of central memory CD4+ T cells from blood. The receptors here all came from a woman between 18 and 29 years old in good health.

The sample holds a few counts of this clone. The chain joins TRBV7-9 to TRBJ2-3; D unresolved. From germline, CDR1 is SEHNR and CDR2 FQNEAQ (reference sequence). Trimming took 5 bases from V and 2 from J, leaving 11 bases between them. The CDR3 totals 14 residues. This CDR3 reads CASSAGFVTDTQYF. In nucleotides, the CDR3 is TGTGCCAGCAGCGCCGGGTTTGTCACAGATACGCAGTATTTT.

This clone has just a few counts. The CDR3 sequence: CASSGSPQETQYF. CDR3 bases: TGTGCCAGCAGCGGCAGCCCCCAAGAGACCCAGTACTTC. The V call is TRBV7-8, the J call TRBJ2-5; D not resolved. Germline V CDR1 and CDR2: SGHVS, FQNEAQ. Trimming left V 5 bases short and J 1 base short, with 8 bases between. The CDR3 is made up of 13 amino acids.

This sequence joins TRBV27 and TRBJ1-5; D is unclear. Trimming took 3 bases from V and 7 from J, leaving 7 bases between them. Germline CDR1 is MNHEY and CDR2 is SMNVEV (reference sequence). The CDR3 is made up of 12 amino acids. This CDR3 reads CASSFWGQPQHF. The CDR3 DNA reads as TGTGCCAGCAGTTTTTGGGGACAGCCCCAGCATTTT.

This clone has only a few counts. The chain recombines TRBV5-1 with TRBJ1-5, with D uncertain. Trimming cost V 0 bases and J 3 bases, with 10 bases left between them. From germline, CDR1 is SGHRS and CDR2 YFSETQ. The CDR3 is 15 amino acids. The DNA for the CDR3 is TGCGCCAGCAGCTTGGTGGCAGGCAACAATCAGCCCCAGCATTTT. Its translation is CASSLVAGNNQPQHF.

A few counts support this clone. The gene calls are TRBV4-1 and TRBJ2-3; TRBD2 matches at 10 bases. The CDR3 is 15 amino acids. The V segment lost 5 bases and the J segment 7 bases; nucleotides outside the gene matches: 9. From germline, CDR1 is MGHRA and CDR2 YSYEKL. The chain's CDR3 is CASSDLAGAGYTQYF. In DNA, the CDR3 is TGCGCCAGCAGCGATCTAGCGGGGGCTGGGTATACGCAGTATTTT.

The CDR3 region is CASRRQGTDTQYF. The DNA of the CDR3 is TGTGCCAGCAGACGACAGGGCACAGATACGCAGTATTTT. The chain employs TRBV2 and TRBJ2-3; possible D gene TRBD1, 6 bases. The germline V and J ends were trimmed by 6 bases and 1 base, with 8 bases remaining between them. Germline CDR1 SNHLY, CDR2 FYNNEI. The CDR3 has 13 amino acids.

The chain has TRBV14 and TRBJ2-5; D unresolved. With 2 bases removed from V and 1 base from J, the gap between germline ends came to 5 bases. The CDR3 runs to 13 residues. The germline CDR1 and CDR2 sequences are SGHDN and FVKESK. CDR3 nucleotides: TGTGCCAGCAGCCAAATCACCCAAGAGACCCAGTACTTC. Protein: CASSQITQETQYF.

This sequence joins TRBV9 and TRBJ2-2; 8 bases fit TRBD1. CDR1 and CDR2 (germline): SGDLS, YYNGEE. Trimming at V came to 0 bases and at J to 6 bases, leaving 10 bases not matched to a gene. This CDR3 region has 17 residues. The CDR3 bases are TGTGCCAGCAGCGTAGTAGGGTCCTTGACAGGGGCCGGGGAGCTGTTTTTT. It codes for CASSVVGSLTGAGELFF. Supplemented by reference TRBV9 and TRBJ2-2, the full variable domain reads DSGVTQTPKHLITATGQRVTLRCSPRSGDLSVYWYQQSLDQGLQFLIQYYNGEERAKGNILERFSAQQFPDLHSELNLSSLELGDSALYFCASSVVGSLTGAGELFFGEGSRLTVL.

V is TRBV7-2 and J is TRBJ2-3; a weak D match, TRBD1 (6 bases). The CDR3 covers 15 residues. The V gene's germline CDR1 is SGHTA and CDR2 FQGNSA. V gave up 5 bases and J gave up 0 bases, with 12 bases separating them. In DNA, the CDR3 is TGTGCCAGCAGCCCCTGGACAGTTAGCACAGATACGCAGTATTTT. The encoded protein is CASSPWTVSTDTQYF.

This chain connects TRBV19 to TRBJ2-7, with TRBD1 matching 8 bases. This CDR3 comprises 15 residues. Germline V gene lookup returns CDR1 LNHDA and CDR2 SQIVND (reference sequence). V shed 3 bases and J 2 bases; nucleotides not matched to a gene: 6. This chain's CDR3 is CASSMVSDRAYEQYF. In DNA form, the CDR3 reads TGTGCCAGTAGTATGGTTTCGGACAGGGCCTACGAGCAGTACTTC.

This clone was recorded a few times. The chain uses TRBV15 and TRBJ1-1; no definite D call. The CDR3 sequence is 13 residues long. Trimming cost V 0 bases and J 4 bases, with 6 bases left between them. Germline values: CDR1 LNHNV, CDR2 YYDKDF (reference sequence). The CDR3 loop reads CATSRDVGTEAFF. The CDR3 bases are TGTGCCACCAGCAGAGATGTGGGCACTGAAGCTTTCTTT.